Listed here is a single TCR beta chain. V lost 4 bases and J 8 bases, leaving 14 bases between the germline ends. Germline V gene sequence: CDR1 MDHEN, CDR2 SYDVKM. The CDR3 has 13 amino acids. The entry originates in a study of blood T cell repertoires in COVID-19. Clones were read by immunoSEQ multiplex PCR, and TCRdb kept only the in-frame ones, dropping some. Of 200,000 to 250,000 clones listed, 84% are singletons. This TCR derives from a woman in her thirties or forties who had recovered from COVID-19. Sequences were obtained from peripheral blood. The chain carries TRBV28 and TRBJ1-2, with D perhaps matching TRBD1 (5 bases). The CDR3 DNA reads TGTGCCAGCAGTTCCACAGGCTTTGAGGGCTACACCTTC. Encoded protein: CASSSTGFEGYTF.